This T cell receptor beta chain was recovered during a study of CD8+CD57+ T cells in acquired aplastic anemia. Study background: Average DNA yield from sorted CD4+ and CD8+ cells was approximately 3.2 ug.

This clonotype was seen at least ten times. Its antigen is unidentified. All sequencing subjects had displayed CD8+CD57+ cell expansion on flow cytometry. Blood was sampled before the patients had received any therapy. General observations from the study: Between patients and controls, approximately 29 CD8+ CDR3 sequences were found in common.

V dropped 9 bases and J dropped 9 bases, with 18 bases sitting between them. Germline V gene data show CDR1 as SNHLY and CDR2 as FYNNEI. The CDR3 sequence is 14 residues long. Genomic DNA was employed as the template in profiling TCR beta VDJ and CDR3. One entry per CDR3 protein, called by TCRdb with MiXCR from the reads. Among 450,000 to 550,000 distinct CDR3 sequences listed, around 32% were seen once. The chain has TRBV2 and TRBJ1-6; tentatively, D is TRBD1 (6 bases). The specimen sequenced was sorted CD4+, CD8+, or CD8+CD57+ T cells (not recorded which) from PBMCs. The clonotype was recovered from a human donor with aplastic anemia. This chain's CDR3 is CARSGGAEGSPLHF. The CDR3 bases are TGTGCCAGGTCCGGGGGCGCAGAGGGTTCACCCCTCCACTTT.